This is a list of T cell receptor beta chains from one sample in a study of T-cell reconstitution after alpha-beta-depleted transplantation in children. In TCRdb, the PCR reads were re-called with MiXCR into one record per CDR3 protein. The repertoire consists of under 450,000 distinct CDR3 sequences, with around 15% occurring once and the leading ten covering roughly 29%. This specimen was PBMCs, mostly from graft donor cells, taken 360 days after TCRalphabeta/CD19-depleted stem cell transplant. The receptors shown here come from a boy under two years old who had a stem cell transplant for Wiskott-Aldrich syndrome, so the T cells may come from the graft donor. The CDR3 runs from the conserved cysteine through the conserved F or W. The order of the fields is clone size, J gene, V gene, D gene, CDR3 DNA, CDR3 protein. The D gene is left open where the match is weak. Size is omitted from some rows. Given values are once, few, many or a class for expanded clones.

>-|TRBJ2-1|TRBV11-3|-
TGTGCCAGCAGCCCCTGGGGGGGCAGCTACAATGAGCAGTTCTTC
CASSPWGGSYNEQFF
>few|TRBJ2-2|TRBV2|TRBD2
TGTGCCAGCAGTGGTGCACTAGCGGGAGTCACCGGGGAGCTGTTTTTT
CASSGALAGVTGELFF
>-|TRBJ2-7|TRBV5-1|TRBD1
TGCGCCAGCAGCTTGGACACCTTGACAGGGACCTCCTACGAGCAGTACTTC
CASSLDTLTGTSYEQYF
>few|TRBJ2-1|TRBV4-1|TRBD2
TGCGCCAGCAGCCCCCGCGGCGGGAGGGCCGACAATGAGCAGTTCTTC
CASSPRGGRADNEQFF
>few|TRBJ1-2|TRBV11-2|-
TGTGCCAGCAGCTCCAGGTGGCCAGGGCCCTCTCACTATGGCTACACCTTC
CASSSRWPGPSHYGYTF
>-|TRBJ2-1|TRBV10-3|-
TGTGCCATCAGTGACCCGAGGAGGGGCAATGAGCAGTTCTTC
CAISDPRRGNEQFF
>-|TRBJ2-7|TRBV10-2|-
TGCGCCAGCAGTGAGTTTCGGGGGATTCTTCTCTACGAGCAGTACTTC
CASSEFRGILLYEQYF
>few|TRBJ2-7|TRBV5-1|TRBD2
TGCGCCAGCAGCCGGGGACTAGCGGGAGTAGGGTACGAGCAGTACTTC
CASSRGLAGVGYEQYF
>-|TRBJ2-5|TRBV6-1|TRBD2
TGTGCCAGCAGTGGCGGGGGGGCCGGAGAGACCCAGTACTTC
CASSGGGAGETQYF
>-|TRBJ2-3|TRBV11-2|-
TGTGCCAGCAGCCTGCGGGCGGGTACCACAGATACGCAGTATTTT
CASSLRAGTTDTQYF
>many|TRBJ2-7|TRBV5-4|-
TGTGCCAGCAGCTTGTGGGCAGGGGATGGCCCATACGAGCAGTACTTC
CASSLWAGDGPYEQYF
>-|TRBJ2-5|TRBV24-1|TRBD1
TGTGCCACCGGATCTGGGACAGCGGAGACCCAGTACTTC
CATGSGTAETQYF
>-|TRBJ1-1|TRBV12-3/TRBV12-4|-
TGTGCCAGCAGTTTATGGGGGGACGCTGAAGCTTTCTTT
CASSLWGDAEAFF
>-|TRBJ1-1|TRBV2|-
TGTGCCAGCACTTGGGGTTCGGAGGAAGCTTTCTTT
CASTWGSEEAFF
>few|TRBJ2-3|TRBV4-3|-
TGCGCCAGCAGCCAAGATCTCCTCGATACGCAGTATTTT
CASSQDLLDTQYF
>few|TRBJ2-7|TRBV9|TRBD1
TGTGCCAGCAGCGTAGATGTACGGGGACAGGGATCCTACGAGCAGTACTTC
CASSVDVRGQGSYEQYF
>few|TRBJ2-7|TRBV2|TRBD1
TGTGCCAGCAGTTCTACCCTAGGGACAGGGCAGGTTGCCTACGAGCAGTACTTC
CASSSTLGTGQVAYEQYF
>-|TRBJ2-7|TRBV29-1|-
TGCAGCGTTGCATTGGAAGCCTACGAGCAGTACTTC
CSVALEAYEQYF
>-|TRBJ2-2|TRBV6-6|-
TGTGCCAGCGTACTTTGGAACGGGGAGCTGTTTTTT
CASVLWNGELFF
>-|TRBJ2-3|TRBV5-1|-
TGCGCCAGCAGTAAGAGGGGGACAGATACGCAGTATTTT
CASSKRGTDTQYF
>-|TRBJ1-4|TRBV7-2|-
TGTGCCAGCAGCCCTAGTGATCCTAATGAAAAACTGTTTTTT
CASSPSDPNEKLFF
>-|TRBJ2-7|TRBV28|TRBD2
TGTGCCAGCAGCATACTAGCGGGGGGAGGCGAGCAGTACTTC
CASSILAGGGEQYF
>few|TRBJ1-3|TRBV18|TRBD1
TGTGCCAGCTCACCTTTGGCAGGGGGCCGCTCTGGAAACACCATATATTTT
CASSPLAGGRSGNTIYF
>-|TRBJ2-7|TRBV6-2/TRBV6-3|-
TGTGCCAGCAGATCCTCATTCTACGAGCAGTACTTC
CASRSSFYEQYF
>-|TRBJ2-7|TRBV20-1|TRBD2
TGCAGTGCCAGACTAGCGGGAGGGTTGTCCTACGAGCAGTACTTC
CSARLAGGLSYEQYF
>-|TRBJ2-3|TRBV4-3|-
TGCGCCAGCAGCCAAGATTGGGAGTTCAAAGATACGCAGTATTTT
CASSQDWEFKDTQYF
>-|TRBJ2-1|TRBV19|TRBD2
TGTGCCAGAAGACTAGCGGGGGGCAATGAGCAGTTCTTC
CARRLAGGNEQFF